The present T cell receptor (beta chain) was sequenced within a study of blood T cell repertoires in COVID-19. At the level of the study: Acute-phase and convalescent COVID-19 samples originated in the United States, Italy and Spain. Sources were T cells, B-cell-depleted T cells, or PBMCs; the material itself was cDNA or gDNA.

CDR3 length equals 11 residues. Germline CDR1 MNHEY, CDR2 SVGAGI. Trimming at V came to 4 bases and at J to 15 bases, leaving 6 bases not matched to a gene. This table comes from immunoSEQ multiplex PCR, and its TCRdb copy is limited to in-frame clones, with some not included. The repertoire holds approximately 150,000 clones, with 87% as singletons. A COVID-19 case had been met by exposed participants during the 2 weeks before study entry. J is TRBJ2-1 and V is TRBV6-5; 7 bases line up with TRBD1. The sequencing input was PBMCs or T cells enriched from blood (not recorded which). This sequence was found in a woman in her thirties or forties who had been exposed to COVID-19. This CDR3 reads CASSWTGSMFF. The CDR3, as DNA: TGTGCCAGCAGTTGGACAGGATCTATGTTCTTC.